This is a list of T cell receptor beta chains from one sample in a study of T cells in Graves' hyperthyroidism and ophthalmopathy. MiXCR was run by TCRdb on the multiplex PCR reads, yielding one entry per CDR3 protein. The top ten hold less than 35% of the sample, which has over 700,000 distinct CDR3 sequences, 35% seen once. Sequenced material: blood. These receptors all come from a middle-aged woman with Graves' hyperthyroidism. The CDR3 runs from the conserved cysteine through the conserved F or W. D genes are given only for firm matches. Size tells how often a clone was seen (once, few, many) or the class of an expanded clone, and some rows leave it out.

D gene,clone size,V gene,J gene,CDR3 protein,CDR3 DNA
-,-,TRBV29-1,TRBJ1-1,CSSRGGTITEAFF,TGCAGCAGCCGAGGGGGGACAATCACTGAAGCTTTCTTT
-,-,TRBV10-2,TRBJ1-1,CASSEAVNTEAFF,TGCGCCAGCAGTGAAGCAGTGAACACTGAAGCTTTCTTT
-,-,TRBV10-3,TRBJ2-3,CAVGTLDLTDTQYF,TGTGCCGTCGGGACGCTCGACCTCACAGATACGCAGTATTTT
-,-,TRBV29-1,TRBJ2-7,CSVEDRSRIDEQYF,TGCAGCGTTGAAGATAGGAGCAGGATCGATGAGCAGTACTTC
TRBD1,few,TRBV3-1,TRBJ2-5,CASNGKGARETQYF,TGTGCCAGCAATGGAAAGGGGGCGCGGGAGACCCAGTACTTC
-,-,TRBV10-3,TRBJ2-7,CASSDARGSSSYEQYF,TGTGCCAGCAGTGACGCGCGGGGCTCGAGCTCCTACGAGCAGTACTTC
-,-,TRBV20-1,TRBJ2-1,CSARRNNEQFF,TGCAGTGCTAGAAGAAACAATGAGCAGTTCTTC
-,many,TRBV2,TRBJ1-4,CASSELSGVEKLFF,TGTGCCAGCAGTGAACTCTCAGGGGTTGAAAAACTGTTTTTT
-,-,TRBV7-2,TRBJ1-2,CASSLVWVTGYTF,TGTGCCAGCAGCTTAGTTTGGGTTACGGGCTACACCTTC
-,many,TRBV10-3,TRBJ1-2,CAISASTEYGYTF,TGTGCCATCAGTGCTTCAACAGAGTATGGCTACACCTTC